These 16 T cell receptor beta chains were all obtained from the same sample, sequenced in a study of vaccination effects on CD4 cells after COVID-19. Their recognized antigens are unknown. Produced via immunoSEQ multiplex PCR; TCRdb's table is partial and in-frame only. The data hold more than 15,000 clones, with more than 65% observed a single time. In the ViraFEST assay, antigen-specific CD4+ clonotypes were identified by expansion after peptide-pool stimulation. Researchers isolated CD4+ T cells once about 11 days of culture had elapsed. The person had PCR-confirmed SARS-CoV-2 infection between March and December 2020. Participants received two doses of either the BNT162b2 or mRNA-1273 vaccine. The sample was CD4+ T cells from PBMCs cultured with SARS-CoV-2 spike peptides, taken after COVID-19 vaccination. The receptor set was obtained from a human donor who had a prior SARS-CoV-2 infection.

The CDR3 coding sequence is TGCGCCAGCAGCTTGGCCAGTGGAAACACCATATATTTT. Translating gives CASSLASGNTIYF. The chain has TRBV5-1 and TRBJ1-3; D call uncertain. This CDR3 comprises 13 residues. Germline lookup yields CDR1 SGHRS and CDR2 YFSETQ. Trimming stripped 0 bases from V and 3 bases from J, with 4 bases between.

This chain links TRBV12-5 with TRBJ2-1, with TRBD2 matching over 14 bases. The CDR3 is 20 residues long. Germline V gives CDR1 LGHNT, CDR2 FRNRAP. V shed 5 bases and J 3 bases; nucleotides not matched to a gene: 15. The CDR3 DNA sequence: TGTGCTAGTGGTCTCGACTCGGGACTAGCGGGAGAAGGCTTCTACAATGAGCAGTTCTTC. Its protein is CASGLDSGLAGEGFYNEQFF.

The chain has TRBV27 and TRBJ2-7; D may be TRBD1 or TRBD2 (6 bases each). V was trimmed by 3 bases and J by 3 bases, leaving 18 bases between them. The CDR3 spans 16 residues. Germline V gene sequence: CDR1 MNHEY, CDR2 SMNVEV (reference sequence). The CDR3 DNA is TGTGCCAGCAGTTTTGGGGGGCGGGTGACCTACTACGAGCAGTACTTC. Amino acid sequence: CASSFGGRVTYYEQYF.

The J gene is TRBJ1-2, the V gene TRBV6-2 or TRBV6-3; TRBD1 is a possible D gene (5 bases). Germline assignment: CDR1 MNHEY and CDR2 SVGEGT. The length of the CDR3 is 18 residues. V lost 2 bases, J lost 2 bases, and 21 bases lay in between. Written as DNA, the CDR3 is TGTGCCAGCAGTTACCCGGCGGGGTCTGTGAGGGGCAACTATGGCTACACCTTC. Amino acids: CASSYPAGSVRGNYGYTF.

This clone has a single count. The chain couples TRBV10-3 to TRBJ2-5; 11 bases fit TRBD2. Germline-derived CDR1 and CDR2 are ENHRY and SYGVKD. The CDR3 spans 14 residues. V trimming: 5 bases; J trimming: 3 bases; junction bases outside the gene matches: 2. The CDR3 DNA follows: TGTGCCATCAGTAATAGCGGGGGGGAAGAGACCCAGTACTTC. This codes for CAISNSGGEETQYF.

The chain links TRBV2 to TRBJ2-3; 12 nucleotides align to TRBD2. Germline V gives CDR1 SNHLY, CDR2 FYNNEI. The length of the CDR3 is 17 residues. With V trimmed by 6 bases and J by 2 bases, 9 bases remained unmatched. The CDR3 region has the DNA TGTGCCAGCAGAGCCCTCCCTAGCGGGGGGGCCACAGATACGCAGTATTTT. Protein product: CASRALPSGGATDTQYF.

The chain employs TRBV3-1 (or the pseudogene TRBV3-2) and TRBJ1-4, with 7 positions matching TRBD1. The CDR3 extends over 17 amino acids. Germline-derived CDR1 and CDR2 are LGHDT and YNNKEL (reference sequence). The V and J ends lost 0 bases and 0 bases, in that order; junction bases with no gene match: 4. As DNA, the CDR3 is TGTGCCAGCAGCCAAGATTGGCAGGGGGCAACTAATGAAAAACTGTTTTTT. Its translation is CASSQDWQGATNEKLFF.

This clone was counted between two and nine times. V gene TRBV19 combines with J gene TRBJ1-2; TRBD1 agrees at 9 bases. The trim removed 8 bases at V and 2 bases at J, leaving 9 bases unmatched. Germline V CDR1 and CDR2: LNHDA, SQIVND (reference sequence). The CDR3 consists of 15 residues. In DNA, the CDR3 is TGTGCCAGTGGGACAGGGACGAGACTAAACTATGGCTACACCTTC. Residues: CASGTGTRLNYGYTF.

The V gene is TRBV12-5, the J gene TRBJ2-3; D is unresolved. The germline CDR1 and CDR2 sequences are LGHNT and FRNRAP. This CDR3 comprises 12 residues. V was cut by 4 bases and J by 4 bases, with 6 bases left in between. The CDR3 bases are TGTGCTAGTGGTTCAGTTGCAGATACGCAGTATTTT. Encoded protein: CASGSVADTQYF.

This clone is a singleton in its sample. The rearrangement links TRBV7-9 to TRBJ2-2, with D perhaps TRBD1 (6 bases). CDR3 size: 13 residues. CDR1 and CDR2 (germline): SEHNR, FQNEAQ (reference sequence). Trimming stripped 6 bases from V and 8 bases from J, with 13 bases between. The chain's CDR3 is CASRPTGPGELFF. For the CDR3, the DNA is TGTGCCAGCAGACCTACAGGGCCTGGGGAGCTGTTTTTT.

The rearrangement joins TRBV6-2 or TRBV6-3 to TRBJ2-2; 10 bases are shared with TRBD2. Germline V gives CDR1 MNHEY, CDR2 SVGEGT. This CDR3 has 17 residues. V shed 0 bases and J 8 bases; nucleotides not matched to a gene: 9. The CDR3 reads CASSYSPSGGPQGELFF. The CDR3 region has the DNA TGTGCCAGCAGTTACTCGCCTAGCGGGGGTCCCCAGGGGGAGCTGTTTTTT.

V and J are TRBV7-8 and TRBJ1-2; D is perhaps TRBD1 (5 bases). The CDR3 has 13 amino acids. Deletions cut 2 bases from V and 7 bases from J, with 11 bases between. Germline assignment: CDR1 SGHVS and CDR2 FQNEAQ. CDR3 nucleotides: TGTGCCAGCAGCTTATTCGGGGGGACTGGCTACACCTTC. Protein product: CASSLFGGTGYTF.

The chain combines TRBV7-2 with TRBJ2-1; D is ambiguous. The CDR3 extends over 13 amino acids. V was shortened by 1 base and J by 9 bases, with 10 bases between the two germline ends. The V gene's germline CDR1 is SGHTA and CDR2 FQGNSA. The DNA of the CDR3 is TGTGCCAGCAGCTTAGGTAGAGCTTTTGAGCAGTTCTTC. Translation: CASSLGRAFEQFF. Variable domain in full (rest from reference TRBV7-2 and TRBJ2-1): GAGVSQSPSNKVTEKGKDVELRCDPISGHTALYWYRQSLGQGLEFLIYFQGNSAPDKSGLPSDRFSAERTGGSVSTLTIQRTQQEDSAVYLCASSLGRAFEQFFGPGTRLTVL.

The chain combines TRBV12-3 or TRBV12-4 with TRBJ1-2; D perhaps matches TRBD1 (5 bases). There are 13 residues in the CDR3. Trimming cost V 3 bases and J 8 bases, with 13 bases left between them. The CDR3 nucleotides are TGTGCCAGCAGTTTTGGGCAGGGAGAAGGCTACACCTTC. Translation gives CASSFGQGEGYTF.

The chain has TRBV12-3 or TRBV12-4 and TRBJ2-2; 8 positions agree with TRBD2. The CDR3 contains 13 residues. Germline trimming cut 5 bases from V and 7 bases from J; bases unmatched to any gene: 3. CDR3 sequence reads: CASSRTSSGELFF. The CDR3, as DNA: TGTGCCAGCAGTAGGACTAGCAGCGGGGAGCTGTTTTTT.

The rearrangement uses TRBV18 and TRBJ2-1; D call uncertain. Germline CDR1 KGHSH, CDR2 LQKENI. V gave up 6 bases and J gave up 4 bases, with 16 bases separating them. The CDR3 covers 15 residues. The CDR3 here is CASSGSRGKYNEQFF. The CDR3 coding sequence is TGTGCCAGCTCGGGGTCCCGCGGCAAGTACAATGAGCAGTTCTTC. The whole variable domain, filled in from reference TRBV18 and TRBJ2-1, reads NAGVMQNPRHLVRRRGQEARLRCSPMKGHSHVYWYRQLPEEGLKFMVYLQKENIIDESGMPKERFSAEFPKEGPSILRIQQVVRGDSAAYFCASSGSRGKYNEQFFGPGTRLTVL.